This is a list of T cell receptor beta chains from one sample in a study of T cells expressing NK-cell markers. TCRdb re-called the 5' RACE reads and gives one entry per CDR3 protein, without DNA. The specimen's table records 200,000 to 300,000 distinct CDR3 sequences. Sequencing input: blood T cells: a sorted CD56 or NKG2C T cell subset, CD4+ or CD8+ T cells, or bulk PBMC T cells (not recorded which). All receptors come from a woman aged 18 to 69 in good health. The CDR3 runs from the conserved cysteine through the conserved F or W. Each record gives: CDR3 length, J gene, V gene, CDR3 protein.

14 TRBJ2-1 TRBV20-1 CSARERGSYNEQFF
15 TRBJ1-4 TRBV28 CASSTGGSTNEKLFF
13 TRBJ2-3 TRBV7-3 CASSPGSADTQYF
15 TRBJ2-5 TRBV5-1 CASSRTSPELETQYF
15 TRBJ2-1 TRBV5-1 CASAIGPQDSNEQFF
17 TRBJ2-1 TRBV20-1 CSARDIRGRGAWNEQFF
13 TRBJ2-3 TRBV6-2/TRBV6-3 CASGLAEGNTQYF
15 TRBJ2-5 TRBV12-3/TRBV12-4 CASNQDRVYQETQYF
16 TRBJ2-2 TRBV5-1 CASSGTSGVNTGELFF
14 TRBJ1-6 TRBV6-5 CASSYSRGSITYHF
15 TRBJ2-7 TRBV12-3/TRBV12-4 CAGSSAGTRTYEQYF
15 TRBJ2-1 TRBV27 CASSPTRGPNNEQFF
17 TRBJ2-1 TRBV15 CATSRGKGGGRDNEQFF
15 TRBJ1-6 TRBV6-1 CASSPRTGDNSPLHF
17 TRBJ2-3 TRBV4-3 CASSRYQAGGPQDTQYF
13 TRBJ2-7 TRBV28 CASLDGSSYEQYF
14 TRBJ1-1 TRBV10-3 CAISEQNPGTEAFF
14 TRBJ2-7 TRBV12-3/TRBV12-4 CASTLKGGSYEQYF
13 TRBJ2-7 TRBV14 CASSAQSGVQQYF
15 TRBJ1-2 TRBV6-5 CASSYSNTGTKGYTF
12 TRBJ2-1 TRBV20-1 CSASRVDNEQFF
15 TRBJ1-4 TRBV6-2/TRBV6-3 CASSPLETTNEKLFF
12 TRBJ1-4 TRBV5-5 CASSSQVEKLFF
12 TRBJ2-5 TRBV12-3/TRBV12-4 CASTWDRGYQYF
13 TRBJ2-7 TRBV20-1 CSGAGHLSYEQYF
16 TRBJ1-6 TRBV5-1 CASSSTGGSYNSPLHF